The 7 T cell receptor beta chains below all came from one sample that was sequenced in a study of CD8 T cells in Susac syndrome. Reverse transcription of 0.5 to 1 ug RNA was performed with random hexamers. TCRdb processed the immunoSEQ multiplex PCR reads anew with MiXCR; each CDR3 protein has one entry. The sample lists a few hundred thousand distinct CDR3 sequences, around 90% seen once, with less than 0.08% in the top ten. Sequencing was done on a sample of CD4+ T cells from PBMCs. These receptors originate from a human donor with multiple sclerosis.

The chain employs TRBV29-1 and TRBJ1-1; possibly TRBD1 for D (5 bases). CDR3 length: 11 amino acids. Trimming removed 4 bases at V and 6 bases at J, with 9 bases between. Germline lookup yields CDR1 SQVTM and CDR2 ANQGSEA. The CDR3 reads CSVAGSAEAFF. The CDR3 coding sequence is TGCAGCGTTGCAGGGTCGGCTGAAGCTTTCTTT.

The chain has TRBV30 and TRBJ1-5; the match to TRBD1 covers 11 bases. The CDR3 has 15 residues. CDR1 and CDR2 from the germline V gene are GTSNPN and SVGIG (reference sequence). Trimming removed 2 bases from V and 6 bases from J; junction bases left unmatched: 6. This CDR3 is CAWSLGQGALQPQHF. CDR3 nucleotide sequence: TGTGCCTGGAGTCTAGGACAGGGGGCTCTTCAGCCCCAGCATTTT.

The rearrangement uses TRBV29-1 and TRBJ1-1; D remains unclear. CDR3 size: 14 residues. V was pared by 8 bases and J by 3 bases, with 19 bases between. Germline V gives CDR1 SQVTM, CDR2 ANQGSEA. As DNA, the CDR3 is TGCAGCCCGGAACGAAGCCACCCCCACACTGAAGCTTTCTTT. Translating it yields CSPERSHPHTEAFF.

The CDR3 sequence: CASSQGRKGMTQETQYF. The CDR3 DNA reads as TGTGCCAGCAGCCAAGGGCGAAAAGGGATGACACAAGAGACCCAGTACTTC. The V call is TRBV3-1, the J call TRBJ2-5; D remains unclear. V dropped 1 base and J dropped 2 bases, with 17 bases sitting between them. This CDR3 has 17 amino acids. Per the germline V gene, CDR1 is LGHDT and CDR2 is YNNKEL (reference sequence).

The V call is TRBV12-3 or TRBV12-4, the J call TRBJ1-2; D gene unclear. V lost 6 bases and J 0 bases, leaving 17 bases between the germline ends. The CDR3 contains 16 residues. The CDR3: CASSPREGLTNYGYTF. The CDR3 nucleotides read TGTGCCAGCAGCCCGAGGGAGGGATTGACTAACTATGGCTACACCTTC.

V and J are TRBV3-1 and TRBJ2-1; TRBD1 agrees at 7 bases. The CDR3 has 15 amino acids. The junction had 7 bases not matched to a gene; V was cut back by 2 bases and J by 6 bases. Germline loops: CDR1 LGHDT, CDR2 YNNKEL (reference sequence). In DNA, the CDR3 is TGTGCCAGCAGCCAACGATGGGACAGAAGCAATGAGCAGTTCTTC. Protein sequence: CASSQRWDRSNEQFF.

The chain has TRBV25-1 and TRBJ2-7; D assignment may be TRBD1 or TRBD2 (5 bases each). The CDR3 is 16 amino acids. CDR1 is MGHDK and CDR2 is SYGVNS in the germline V gene. With 5 bases removed from V and 2 bases from J, the gap between germline ends came to 19 bases. CDR3 sequence: CASSPIPGTEAYEQYF. In DNA, the CDR3 is TGTGCCAGCAGTCCTATACCCGGGACGGAGGCCTACGAGCAGTACTTC.